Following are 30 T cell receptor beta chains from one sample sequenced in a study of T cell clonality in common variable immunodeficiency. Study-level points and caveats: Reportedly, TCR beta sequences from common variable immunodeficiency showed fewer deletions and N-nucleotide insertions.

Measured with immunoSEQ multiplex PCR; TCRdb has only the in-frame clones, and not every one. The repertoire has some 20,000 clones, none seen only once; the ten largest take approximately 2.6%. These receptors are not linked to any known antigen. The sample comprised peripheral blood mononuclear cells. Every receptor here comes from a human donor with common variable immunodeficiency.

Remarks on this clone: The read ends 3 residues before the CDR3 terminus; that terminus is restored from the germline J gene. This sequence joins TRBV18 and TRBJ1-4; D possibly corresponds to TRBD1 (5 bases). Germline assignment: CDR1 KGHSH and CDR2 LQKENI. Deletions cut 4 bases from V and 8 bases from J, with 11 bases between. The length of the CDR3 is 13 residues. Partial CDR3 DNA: TGTGCCAGCTCACGGGCAGGGAAGGAAAAA. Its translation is CASSRAGKEK. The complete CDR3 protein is CASSRAGKEKLFF.

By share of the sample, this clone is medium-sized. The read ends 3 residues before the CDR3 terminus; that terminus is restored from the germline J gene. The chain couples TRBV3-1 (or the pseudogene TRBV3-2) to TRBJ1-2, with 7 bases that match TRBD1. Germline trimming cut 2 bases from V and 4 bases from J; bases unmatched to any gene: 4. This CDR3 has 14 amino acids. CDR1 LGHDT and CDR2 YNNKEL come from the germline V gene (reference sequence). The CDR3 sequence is CASSQLGQAYGYTF. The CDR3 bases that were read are TGTGCCAGCAGCCAATTAGGACAGGCCTATGGC.

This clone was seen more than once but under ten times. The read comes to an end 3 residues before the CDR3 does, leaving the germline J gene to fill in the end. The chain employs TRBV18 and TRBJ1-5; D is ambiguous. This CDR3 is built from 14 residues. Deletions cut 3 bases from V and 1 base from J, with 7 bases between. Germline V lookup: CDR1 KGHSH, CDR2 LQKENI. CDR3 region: CASSPWQSNQPQHF. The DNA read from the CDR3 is TGTGCCAGCTCACCTTGGCAAAGCAATCAGCCC.

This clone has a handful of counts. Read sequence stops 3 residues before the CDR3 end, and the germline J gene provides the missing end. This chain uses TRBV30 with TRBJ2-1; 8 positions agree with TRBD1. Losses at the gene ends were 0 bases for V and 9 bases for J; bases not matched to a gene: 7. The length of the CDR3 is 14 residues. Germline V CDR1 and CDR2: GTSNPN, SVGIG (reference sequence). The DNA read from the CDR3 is TGTGCCTGGAGTGTAGACAGGGGTCGGGGTGAG. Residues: CAWSVDRGRGE. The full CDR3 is CAWSVDRGRGEQFF.

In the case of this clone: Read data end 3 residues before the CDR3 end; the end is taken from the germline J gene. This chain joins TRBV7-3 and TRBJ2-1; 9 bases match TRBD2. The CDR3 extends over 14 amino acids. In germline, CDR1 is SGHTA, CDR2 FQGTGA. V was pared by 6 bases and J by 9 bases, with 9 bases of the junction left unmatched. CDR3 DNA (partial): TGTGCCAGCAGGGAGGCTAGCGGGATGGGTGAG. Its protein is CASREASGMGE. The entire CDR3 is CASREASGMGEQFF.

CDR3 sequence reads: CAWSVGVSSYNEQFF. Partial CDR3 DNA: TGTGCCTGGAGTGTAGGTGTGAGCTCCTACAATGAG. V is TRBV30 and J is TRBJ2-1; D remains ambiguous. Read sequence stops 3 residues before the CDR3 end, and the germline J gene provides the missing end. The V and J ends lost 0 bases and 0 bases respectively, with 9 bases between them. Germline V gene data show CDR1 as GTSNPN and CDR2 as SVGIG (reference sequence). The CDR3 has 15 residues.

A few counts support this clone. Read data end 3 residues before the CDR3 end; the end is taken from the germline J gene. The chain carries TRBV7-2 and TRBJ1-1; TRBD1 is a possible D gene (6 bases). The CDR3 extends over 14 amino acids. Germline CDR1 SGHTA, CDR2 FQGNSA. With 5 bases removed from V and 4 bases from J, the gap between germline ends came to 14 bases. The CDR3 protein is CASSRPVGATEAFF. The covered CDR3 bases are TGTGCCAGCAGCCGTCCAGTGGGGGCCACTGAA.

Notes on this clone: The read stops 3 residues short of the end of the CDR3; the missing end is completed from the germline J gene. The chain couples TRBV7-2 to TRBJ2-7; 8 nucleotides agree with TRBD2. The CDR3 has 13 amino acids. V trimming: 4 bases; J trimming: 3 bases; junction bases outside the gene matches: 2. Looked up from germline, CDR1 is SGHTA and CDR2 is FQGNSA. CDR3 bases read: TGTGCCAGCAGCTCCGGGACTAGCTACGAG. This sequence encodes CASSSGTSYE. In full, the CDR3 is CASSSGTSYEQYF.

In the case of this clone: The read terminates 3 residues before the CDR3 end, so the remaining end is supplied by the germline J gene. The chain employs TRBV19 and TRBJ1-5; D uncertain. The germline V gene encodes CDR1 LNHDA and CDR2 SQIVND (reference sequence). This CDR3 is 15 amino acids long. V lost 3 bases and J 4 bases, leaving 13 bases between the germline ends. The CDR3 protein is CASSMLGLPNQPQHF. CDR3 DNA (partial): TGTGCCAGTAGTATGCTTGGGCTCCCAAATCAGCCC.

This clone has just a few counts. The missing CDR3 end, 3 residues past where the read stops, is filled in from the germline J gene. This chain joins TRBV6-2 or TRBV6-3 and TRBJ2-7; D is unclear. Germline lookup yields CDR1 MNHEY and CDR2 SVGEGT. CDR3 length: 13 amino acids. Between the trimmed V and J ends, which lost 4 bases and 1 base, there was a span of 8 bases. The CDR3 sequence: CASSWAISYEQYF. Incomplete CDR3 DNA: TGTGCCAGCAGTTGGGCCATATCCTACGAG.

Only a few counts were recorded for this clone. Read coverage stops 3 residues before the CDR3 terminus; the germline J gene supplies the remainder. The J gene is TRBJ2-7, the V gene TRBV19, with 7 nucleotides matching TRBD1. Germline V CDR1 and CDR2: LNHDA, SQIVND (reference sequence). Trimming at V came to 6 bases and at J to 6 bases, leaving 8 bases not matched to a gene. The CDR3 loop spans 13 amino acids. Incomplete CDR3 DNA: TGTGCCAGTAGGCCGAACAGGGGCGCCGAG. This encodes CASRPNRGAE. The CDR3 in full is CASRPNRGAEQYF.

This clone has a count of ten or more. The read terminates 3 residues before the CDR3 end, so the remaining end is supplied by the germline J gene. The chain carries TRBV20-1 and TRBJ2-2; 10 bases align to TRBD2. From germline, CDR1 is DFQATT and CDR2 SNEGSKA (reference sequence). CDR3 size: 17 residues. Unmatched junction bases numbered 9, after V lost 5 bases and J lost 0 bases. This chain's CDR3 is CSAPRRTSGTNTGELFF. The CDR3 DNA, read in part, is TGCAGTGCTCCCAGACGAACTAGCGGGACGAACACCGGGGAG.

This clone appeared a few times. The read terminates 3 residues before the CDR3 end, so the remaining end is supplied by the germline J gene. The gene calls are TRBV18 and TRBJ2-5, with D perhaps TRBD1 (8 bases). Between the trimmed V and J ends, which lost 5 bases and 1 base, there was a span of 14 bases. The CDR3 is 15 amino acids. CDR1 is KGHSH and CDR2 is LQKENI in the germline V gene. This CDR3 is CASSVNRGGQETQYF. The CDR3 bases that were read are TGTGCCAGCTCAGTAAACAGGGGGGGCCAAGAGACC.

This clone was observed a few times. This chain's CDR3 is CASSPRTTQETQYF. CDR3 DNA (partial): TGTGCCAGCAGCCCCCGGACTACCCAAGAGACC. The chain is built from TRBV7-9 and TRBJ2-5, with D perhaps matching TRBD2 (6 bases). Read data end 3 residues before the CDR3 end; the end is taken from the germline J gene. V lost 5 bases and J lost 1, with 11 bases in between. Germline V gene sequence: CDR1 SEHNR, CDR2 FQNEAQ (reference sequence). The CDR3 has 14 residues.

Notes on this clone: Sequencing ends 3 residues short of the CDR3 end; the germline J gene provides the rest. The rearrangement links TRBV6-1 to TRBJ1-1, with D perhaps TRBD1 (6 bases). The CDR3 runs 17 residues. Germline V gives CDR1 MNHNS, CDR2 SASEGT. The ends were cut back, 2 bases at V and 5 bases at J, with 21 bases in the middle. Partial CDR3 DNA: TGTGCCAGCAGTGAATTGATGACGGGGGGGCGTACGACTGAA. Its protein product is CASSELMTGGRTTE. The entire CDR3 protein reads CASSELMTGGRTTEAFF.

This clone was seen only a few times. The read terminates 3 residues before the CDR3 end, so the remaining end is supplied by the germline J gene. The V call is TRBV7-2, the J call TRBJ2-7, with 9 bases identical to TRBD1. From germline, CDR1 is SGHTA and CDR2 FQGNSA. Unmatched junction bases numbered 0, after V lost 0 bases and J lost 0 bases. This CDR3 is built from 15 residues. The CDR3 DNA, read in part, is TGTGCCAGCAGCTTAGCGACAGGGGGCTCCTACGAG. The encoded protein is CASSLATGGSYE. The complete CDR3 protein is CASSLATGGSYEQYF.

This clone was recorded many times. The covered CDR3 bases are TGCGCCAGCAGCTTCGGGACAGGGTACACTGAA. This encodes CASSFGTGYTE. The entire CDR3 reads CASSFGTGYTEAFF. V is TRBV5-1 and J is TRBJ1-1, with 9 bases that match TRBD1. The read finishes 3 residues shy of the CDR3 end, and the germline J gene is used to complete it. Germline-derived CDR1 and CDR2 are SGHRS and YFSETQ. Germline trimming cut 2 bases from V and 3 bases from J; bases unmatched to any gene: 2. This CDR3 spans 14 amino acids.

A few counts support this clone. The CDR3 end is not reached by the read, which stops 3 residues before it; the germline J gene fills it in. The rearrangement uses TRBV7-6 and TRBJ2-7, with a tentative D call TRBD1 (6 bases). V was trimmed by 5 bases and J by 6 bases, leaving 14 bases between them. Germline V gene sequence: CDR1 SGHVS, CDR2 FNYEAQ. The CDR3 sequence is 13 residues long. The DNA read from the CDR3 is TGTGCCAGCAGCCAGGGGTGGAAGTTCGAG. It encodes CASSQGWKFE. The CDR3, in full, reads CASSQGWKFEQYF.

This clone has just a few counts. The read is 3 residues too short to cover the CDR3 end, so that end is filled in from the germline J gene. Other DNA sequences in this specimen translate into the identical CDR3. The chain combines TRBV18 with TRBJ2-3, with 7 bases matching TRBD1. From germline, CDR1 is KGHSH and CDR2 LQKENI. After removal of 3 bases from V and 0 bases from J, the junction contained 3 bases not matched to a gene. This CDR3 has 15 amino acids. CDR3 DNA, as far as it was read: TGTGCCAGCTCACCTTGGACAGGCAGCACAGATACG. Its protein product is CASSPWTGSTDT. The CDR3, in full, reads CASSPWTGSTDTQYF.

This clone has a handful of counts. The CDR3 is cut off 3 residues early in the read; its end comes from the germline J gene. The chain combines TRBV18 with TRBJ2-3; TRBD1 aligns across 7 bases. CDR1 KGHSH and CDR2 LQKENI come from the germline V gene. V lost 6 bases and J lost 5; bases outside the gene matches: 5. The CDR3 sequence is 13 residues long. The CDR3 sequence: CASSYRDRDTQYF. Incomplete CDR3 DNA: TGTGCCAGCTCGTACCGGGACAGAGATACG.

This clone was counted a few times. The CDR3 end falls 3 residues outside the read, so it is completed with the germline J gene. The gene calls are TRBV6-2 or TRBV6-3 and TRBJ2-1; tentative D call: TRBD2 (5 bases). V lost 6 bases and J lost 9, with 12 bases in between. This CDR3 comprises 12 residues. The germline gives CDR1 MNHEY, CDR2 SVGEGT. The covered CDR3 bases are TGTGCCAGCAGCTCTAGCTTGCCTGAG. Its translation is CASSSSLPE. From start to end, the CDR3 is CASSSSLPEQFF.

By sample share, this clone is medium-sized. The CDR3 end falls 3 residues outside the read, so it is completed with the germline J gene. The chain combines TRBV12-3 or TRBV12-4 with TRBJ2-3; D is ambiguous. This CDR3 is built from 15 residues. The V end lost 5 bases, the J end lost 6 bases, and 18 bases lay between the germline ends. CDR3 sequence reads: CASSQTSLGGDTQYF. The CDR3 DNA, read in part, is TGTGCCAGCAGTCAGACGAGCCTTGGCGGTGATACG.

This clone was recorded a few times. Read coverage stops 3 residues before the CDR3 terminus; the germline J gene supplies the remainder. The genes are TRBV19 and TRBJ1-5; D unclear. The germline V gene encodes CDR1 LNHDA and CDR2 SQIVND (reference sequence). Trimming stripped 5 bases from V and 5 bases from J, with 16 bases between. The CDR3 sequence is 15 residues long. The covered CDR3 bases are TGTGCCAGTAGTCCAGGACTTTCGTGGGATCAGCCC. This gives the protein CASSPGLSWDQP. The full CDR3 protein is CASSPGLSWDQPQHF.

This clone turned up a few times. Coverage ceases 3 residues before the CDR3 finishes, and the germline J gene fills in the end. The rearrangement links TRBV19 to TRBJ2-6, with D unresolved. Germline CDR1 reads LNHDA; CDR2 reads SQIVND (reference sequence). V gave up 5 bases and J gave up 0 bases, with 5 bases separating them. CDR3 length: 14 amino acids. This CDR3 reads CASSLRSGANVLTF. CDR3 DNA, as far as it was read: TGTGCCAGTAGTCTCCGCTCTGGGGCCAACGTC.

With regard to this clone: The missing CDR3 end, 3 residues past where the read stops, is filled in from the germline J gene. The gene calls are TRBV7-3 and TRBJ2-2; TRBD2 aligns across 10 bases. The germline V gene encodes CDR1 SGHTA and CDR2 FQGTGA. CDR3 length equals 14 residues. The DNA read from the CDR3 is TGTGCCAGCAGCTTAACGGGGCTAGCGGGAGCG. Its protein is CASSLTGLAGA. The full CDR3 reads CASSLTGLAGALFF.

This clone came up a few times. The CDR3 DNA, read in part, is TGCGCCAGCAGCTTGGAGCGGGGATCGAATTCACCC. Protein sequence: CASSLERGSNSP. The CDR3 in full is CASSLERGSNSPLHF. J is TRBJ1-6 and V is TRBV5-1; D not resolved. The read gets to within 3 residues of the CDR3 end, and the germline J gene fills in the rest. V gave up 0 bases and J gave up 7 bases, with 11 bases separating them. Germline V gene sequence: CDR1 SGHRS, CDR2 YFSETQ. The CDR3 is 15 residues long.

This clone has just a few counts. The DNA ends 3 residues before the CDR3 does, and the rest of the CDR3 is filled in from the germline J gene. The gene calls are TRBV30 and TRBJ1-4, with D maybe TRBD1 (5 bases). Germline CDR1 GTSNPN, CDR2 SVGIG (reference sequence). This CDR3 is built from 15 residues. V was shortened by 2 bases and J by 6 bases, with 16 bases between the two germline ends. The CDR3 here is CAWSKAGLGDEKLFF. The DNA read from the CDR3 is TGTGCCTGGAGTAAGGCAGGGCTTGGGGATGAAAAA.

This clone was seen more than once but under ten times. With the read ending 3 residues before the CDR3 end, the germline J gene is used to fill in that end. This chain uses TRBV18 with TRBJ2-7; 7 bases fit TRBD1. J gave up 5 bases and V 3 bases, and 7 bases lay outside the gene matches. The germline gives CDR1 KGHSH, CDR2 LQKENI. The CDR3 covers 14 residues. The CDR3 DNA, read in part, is TGTGCCAGCTCACCCGCCTCGACAGGGAACGAG. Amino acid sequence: CASSPASTGNE. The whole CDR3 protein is CASSPASTGNEQYF.

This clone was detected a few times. The sequenced CDR3 bases are TGTGCCAGCAGCTTTGGCGAGGCACAGGCGCAAGGC. It codes for CASSFGEAQAQG. The CDR3 reads in full as CASSFGEAQAQGYTF. This chain uses TRBV7-2 with TRBJ1-2, with a weak D call TRBD1 (5 bases). Coverage ceases 3 residues before the CDR3 finishes, and the germline J gene fills in the end. There are 15 residues in the CDR3. Germline V CDR1 and CDR2: SGHTA, FQGNSA.

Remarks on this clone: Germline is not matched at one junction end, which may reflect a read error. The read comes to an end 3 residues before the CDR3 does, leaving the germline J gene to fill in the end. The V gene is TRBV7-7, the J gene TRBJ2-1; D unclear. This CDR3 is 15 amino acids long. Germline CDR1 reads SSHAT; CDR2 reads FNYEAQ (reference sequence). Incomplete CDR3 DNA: TGTGCTAGCAGCCCCGAAGTCCAGTTTTCCAATGAG. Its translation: CASSPEVQFSNE. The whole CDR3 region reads CASSPEVQFSNEQFF.